A selection of T cell receptor beta chains follows, all from one sample in a study of cytomegalovirus exposure and HLA in healthy donors. Sequencing was performed with immunoSEQ multiplex PCR; in TCRdb, only in-frame clones are kept and a portion is missing. The sample holds roughly 220,000 clones; around 83% are singletons and the top ten take 2.5% to 3.5%. Sequenced sample: PBMCs. The receptors originated from a woman aged 35 to 49 in good health and CMV-seronegative. Both conserved end residues are part of each CDR3. A D gene is named only where the DNA matches it firmly. Only part of the rows carry a size: once, few, many, or a class if the clone is expanded.

size: NA; D: NA; V: TRBV6-5; J: TRBJ2-2; CDR3: CASRAQPPNTGELFF; DNA: TGTGCCAGCAGGGCACAACCCCCGAACACCGGGGAGCTGTTTTTT
size: NA; D: TRBD1; V: TRBV5-6; J: TRBJ1-1; CDR3: CASSPGGTEAFF; DNA: TGTGCCAGCAGCCCAGGGGGCACTGAAGCTTTCTTT
size: NA; D: TRBD1; V: TRBV5-4; J: TRBJ2-1; CDR3: CASSWTGGNEQFF; DNA: TGTGCCAGCAGTTGGACAGGGGGAAATGAGCAGTTCTTC
size: NA; D: NA; V: TRBV28; J: TRBJ2-7; CDR3: CASSLGGLLTYEQYF; DNA: TGTGCCAGCAGTTTAGGAGGGTTGCTTACCTACGAGCAGTACTTC
size: NA; D: TRBD1; V: TRBV5-1; J: TRBJ1-1; CDR3: CASSLAGQGITEAFF; DNA: TGCGCCAGCAGCTTGGCGGGACAGGGGATTACTGAAGCTTTCTTT
size: few; D: NA; V: TRBV28; J: TRBJ1-2; CDR3: CASSSPRILYGYTF; DNA: TGTGCCAGCAGTTCACCCAGAATCTTATATGGCTACACCTTC
size: once; D: TRBD1; V: TRBV29-1; J: TRBJ2-7; CDR3: CSVGDSVAYEQYF; DNA: TGCAGCGTTGGGGACAGCGTTGCCTACGAGCAGTACTTC
size: NA; D: NA; V: TRBV30; J: TRBJ2-7; CDR3: CAWSGGEYEQYF; DNA: TGTGCCTGGAGTGGGGGGGAATACGAGCAGTACTTC
size: NA; D: NA; V: TRBV7-9; J: TRBJ2-5; CDR3: CSSSPLRGAGYETQYF; DNA: TGTTCCAGCAGCCCCCTTCGGGGGGCGGGTTATGAGACCCAGTACTTC
size: NA; D: NA; V: TRBV7-3; J: TRBJ2-1; CDR3: CASSLGFGESSYNEQFF; DNA: TGTGCCAGCAGCTTAGGGTTCGGGGAGAGCTCCTACAATGAGCAGTTCTTC
size: NA; D: TRBD2; V: TRBV2; J: TRBJ2-7; CDR3: CASRSKGLAGYEQYF; DNA: TGTGCCAGCAGATCGAAGGGACTAGCGGGATACGAGCAGTACTTC
size: few; D: NA; V: TRBV4-1; J: TRBJ1-1; CDR3: CASSQEPVPMNTEAFF; DNA: TGCGCCAGCAGCCAAGAACCAGTCCCAATGAACACTGAAGCTTTCTTT
size: NA; D: TRBD1; V: TRBV5-1; J: TRBJ1-1; CDR3: CASGPGTGATEAFF; DNA: TGCGCCAGCGGCCCTGGGACAGGGGCAACTGAAGCTTTCTTT
size: NA; D: TRBD1; V: TRBV7-9; J: TRBJ1-1; CDR3: CASTARTGGLTEAFF; DNA: TGTGCCAGCACCGCAAGGACAGGGGGCTTGACTGAAGCTTTCTTT
size: few; D: NA; V: TRBV28; J: TRBJ1-1; CDR3: CASLSGGEGTEAFF; DNA: TGTGCCAGTCTATCTGGGGGGGAAGGCACTGAAGCTTTCTTT
size: few; D: NA; V: TRBV19; J: TRBJ1-1; CDR3: CASSIDLEGRTEAFF; DNA: TGTGCCAGTAGTATAGATCTGGAGGGGCGGACTGAAGCTTTCTTT
size: NA; D: TRBD2; V: TRBV5-1; J: TRBJ2-1; CDR3: CASSLGTSGDYNEQFF; DNA: TGCGCCAGCAGCTTGGGCACTAGCGGGGATTACAATGAGCAGTTCTTC
size: few; D: TRBD2; V: TRBV5-1; J: TRBJ2-3; CDR3: CASSFGTSISLDTQYF; DNA: TGCGCCAGCAGCTTCGGGACTAGCATTTCTTTAGATACGCAGTATTTT
size: NA; D: NA; V: TRBV9; J: TRBJ1-1; CDR3: CASSLGQIMNTEAFF; DNA: TGTGCCAGCAGCTTAGGACAGATCATGAACACTGAAGCTTTCTTT
size: NA; D: TRBD1; V: TRBV18; J: TRBJ1-3; CDR3: CASSPPVTGGRNTIYF; DNA: TGTGCCAGCTCACCACCGGTTACAGGGGGAAGGAACACCATATATTTT
size: once; D: NA; V: TRBV19; J: TRBJ1-1; CDR3: CASSFSGGALGTEAFF; DNA: TGTGCCAGTAGCTTTTCGGGAGGGGCTTTGGGCACTGAAGCTTTCTTT
size: NA; D: NA; V: TRBV5-1; J: TRBJ2-5; CDR3: CASSLSHGQETQYF; DNA: TGCGCCAGCAGCTTGTCTCACGGCCAAGAGACCCAGTACTTC
size: NA; D: NA; V: TRBV7-2; J: TRBJ1-2; CDR3: CASSLTAEDGYTF; DNA: TGTGCCAGCAGCTTAACAGCGGAAGATGGCTACACCTTC
size: NA; D: TRBD2; V: TRBV2; J: TRBJ2-3; CDR3: CASSDPGGTGPMGDAQYF; DNA: TGTGCCAGCAGCGACCCCGGGGGGACTGGACCCATGGGAGATGCGCAGTATTTT
size: NA; D: NA; V: TRBV28; J: TRBJ2-7; CDR3: CASSKLPRNYEQYF; DNA: TGTGCCAGCAGTAAACTGCCACGCAACTACGAGCAGTACTTC
size: few; D: NA; V: TRBV10-3; J: TRBJ2-1; CDR3: CAISESSYSYEQFF; DNA: TGTGCCATCAGTGAGTCATCCTACTCGTATGAGCAGTTCTTC
size: NA; D: NA; V: TRBV18; J: TRBJ2-4; CDR3: CASSPRGDSSISLVAKNIQYF; DNA: TGTGCCAGCTCACCACGGGGGGACAGCTCCATCTCTTTAGTAGCCAAAAACATTCAGTACTTC
size: NA; D: NA; V: TRBV1; J: TRBJ2-7; CDR3: CTSSPLREGTTEQYF; DNA: TGCACCAGCAGCCCTCTTCGGGAAGGGACTACCGAGCAGTACTTC
size: NA; D: NA; V: TRBV30; J: TRBJ2-1; CDR3: CAWSGRANNEQFF; DNA: TGTGCCTGGAGTGGGCGGGCCAACAATGAGCAGTTCTTC
size: NA; D: TRBD1; V: TRBV28; J: TRBJ2-7; CDR3: CASSFLDLQGASYEQYF; DNA: TGTGCCAGCAGTTTCCTCGATCTACAGGGGGCCTCCTACGAGCAGTACTTC
size: once; D: NA; V: TRBV5-1; J: TRBJ2-1; CDR3: CASSSTNEQFF; DNA: TGCGCCAGCAGCTCAACTAATGAGCAGTTCTTC
size: NA; D: NA; V: TRBV18; J: TRBJ2-7; CDR3: CASSPPRNAIFRETNYEQYF; DNA: TGTGCCAGCTCACCACCCAGGAACGCCATCTTTCGGGAAACCAACTACGAGCAGTACTTC
size: NA; D: NA; V: TRBV5-1; J: TRBJ1-4; CDR3: CASSLTGPTNEKLFF; DNA: TGCGCCAGCAGCTTGACTGGTCCAACTAATGAAAAACTGTTTTTT
size: few; D: NA; V: TRBV7-3; J: TRBJ2-1; CDR3: CASSPRTWGSLRENEQFF; DNA: TGTGCCAGCAGCCCCCGGACGTGGGGGTCGCTCCGGGAGAATGAGCAGTTCTTC
size: NA; D: TRBD1; V: TRBV5-1; J: TRBJ2-5; CDR3: CASSTGQARFLGGTQYF; DNA: TGCGCCAGCAGCACCGGACAGGCCCGATTTCTTGGTGGGACCCAGTACTTC
size: NA; D: TRBD2; V: TRBV13; J: TRBJ2-5; CDR3: CASSLLAGGLQETQYF; DNA: TGTGCCAGCAGCTTACTAGCGGGAGGCCTCCAAGAGACCCAGTACTTC
size: NA; D: TRBD1; V: TRBV7-6; J: TRBJ2-7; CDR3: CASSTGAGTGVYEQYF; DNA: TGTGCCAGCAGCACCGGGGCTGGGACAGGGGTCTACGAGCAGTACTTC
size: NA; D: TRBD2; V: TRBV5-4; J: TRBJ2-7; CDR3: CASRAAGGPYEQYF; DNA: TGTGCCAGCAGGGCAGCGGGGGGTCCCTACGAGCAGTACTTC
size: NA; D: TRBD2; V: TRBV27; J: TRBJ2-7; CDR3: CASSPIGTSGSPSYEQYF; DNA: TGTGCCAGCAGTCCTATAGGGACTAGCGGGAGTCCGTCCTACGAGCAGTACTTC
size: few; D: NA; V: TRBV5-1; J: TRBJ2-3; CDR3: CASSLGTSTDTQYF; DNA: TGCGCCAGCAGCTTGGGGACTAGCACAGATACGCAGTATTTT
size: NA; D: NA; V: TRBV7-9; J: TRBJ2-3; CDR3: CASSLGSGTPPDTQYF; DNA: TGTGCCAGCAGCTTAGGTTCAGGGACTCCTCCAGATACGCAGTATTTT
size: NA; D: NA; V: TRBV5-1; J: TRBJ1-1; CDR3: CASSTTTTGKNTEAFF; DNA: TGCGCCAGCAGCACAACCACCACAGGGAAGAACACTGAAGCTTTCTTT
size: NA; D: NA; V: TRBV5-1; J: TRBJ2-2; CDR3: CASSFQEVSNTGELFF; DNA: TGCGCCAGCAGCTTCCAGGAGGTCTCGAACACCGGGGAGCTGTTTTTT
size: NA; D: NA; V: TRBV7-9; J: TRBJ1-5; CDR3: CASSLTEAGDQPQHF; DNA: TGTGCCAGCAGCTTAACGGAGGCAGGTGATCAGCCCCAGCATTTT
size: few; D: TRBD2; V: TRBV4-2; J: TRBJ2-7; CDR3: CASSQGLAIPYEQYF; DNA: TGTGCCAGCAGCCAAGGACTAGCGATACCCTACGAGCAGTACTTC
size: few; D: TRBD2; V: TRBV5-1; J: TRBJ2-1; CDR3: CASSLVPMGGGSNEQFF; DNA: TGCGCCAGCAGCTTGGTCCCCATGGGCGGGGGGAGCAATGAGCAGTTCTTC
size: once; D: NA; V: TRBV7-9; J: TRBJ1-2; CDR3: CASSPLEAVLNYGYTF; DNA: TGTGCCAGCAGCCCACTTGAGGCGGTGCTTAACTATGGCTACACCTTC
size: once; D: TRBD1; V: TRBV7-3; J: TRBJ2-3; CDR3: CASSPRTGGLTDTQYF; DNA: TGTGCCAGCAGCCCACGGACAGGGGGCCTCACAGATACGCAGTATTTT
size: NA; D: TRBD2; V: TRBV29-1; J: TRBJ2-7; CDR3: CSVDGTSGSSYEQYF; DNA: TGCAGCGTTGACGGGACTAGCGGGAGCTCCTACGAGCAGTACTTC
size: NA; D: TRBD1; V: TRBV9; J: TRBJ2-2; CDR3: CASSEPGQENTGELFF; DNA: TGTGCCAGCAGCGAACCGGGACAGGAGAACACCGGGGAGCTGTTTTTT
size: NA; D: NA; V: TRBV19; J: TRBJ1-2; CDR3: CASSNRDYLRGYTF; DNA: TGTGCCAGTAGTAATAGGGACTATCTACGTGGCTACACCTTC
size: few; D: TRBD2; V: TRBV10-1; J: TRBJ2-1; CDR3: CASSEWDYCEQFF; DNA: TGCGCCAGCAGTGAGTGGGACTATTGTGAGCAGTTCTTC
size: NA; D: TRBD1; V: TRBV28; J: TRBJ2-7; CDR3: CASGLPGTGSEQYF; DNA: TGTGCCAGCGGCCTCCCCGGGACAGGGTCCGAGCAGTACTTC